The 25 T cell receptor beta chains reported below all come from one sample, sequenced in a study of T cells in Graves' hyperthyroidism and ophthalmopathy. RNA transcripts provided the source from which TCR beta CDR3 regions were amplified. During a first-round RT-PCR of the TCR CDR3, the HTBI primer set was used. TCRdb recomputed calls from the multiplex PCR reads with MiXCR, one row per CDR3 protein. Of approximately 600,000 distinct CDR3 sequences listed, 16% are singletons. The sample consisted of blood. The source is a woman aged 25-40 years with Graves' hyperthyroidism.

This rearrangement joins TRBV25-1 to TRBJ1-1; D ambiguous. Germline V CDR1 and CDR2: MGHDK, SYGVNS. V dropped 9 bases and J dropped 4 bases, with 12 bases sitting between them. This CDR3 region has 12 residues. The CDR3 sequence: CASATGSTEAFF. Here the CDR3 DNA reads TGTGCCAGTGCGACCGGCAGCACTGAAGCTTTCTTT.

At least ten counts were recorded for this clonotype. CDR3 region: CASSLIAGKYEQFF. The CDR3 nucleotides are TGTGCCAGCAGTTTGATAGCGGGAAAATATGAGCAGTTCTTC. The chain combines TRBV27 with TRBJ2-1; 8 nucleotides match TRBD2. Germline CDR1 and CDR2: MNHEY and SMNVEV (reference sequence). The CDR3 extends over 14 amino acids. V dropped 3 bases and J dropped 8; count of bases not matched to a gene: 6.

The chain recombines TRBV7-3 with TRBJ2-5; D remains unclear. Trimming removed 0 bases at V and 12 bases at J, with 14 bases between. The CDR3 is made up of 13 amino acids. Germline loops: CDR1 SGHTA, CDR2 FQGTGA. The CDR3 DNA sequence: TGTGCCAGCAGCTTAACGTCGGGTCAAACTAAGTACTTC. Encoded protein: CASSLTSGQTKYF.

This clonotype showed up many times. The rearrangement links TRBV7-6 to TRBJ2-5, with 10 bases identical to TRBD1. The CDR3 runs 14 residues. Germline assignment: CDR1 SGHVS and CDR2 FNYEAQ. J lost 5 bases, V lost 5 bases, and 5 bases had no gene match. CDR3 loop: CASSIRDRGETQYF. In DNA, the CDR3 is TGTGCCAGCAGCATCCGGGACAGGGGTGAGACCCAGTACTTC.

The V call is TRBV7-9, the J call TRBJ2-1; the match to TRBD2 covers 7 bases. The CDR3 is 15 amino acids. CDR1 is SEHNR, CDR2 FQNEAQ, per germline (reference sequence). Losses at the gene ends were 5 bases for V and 5 bases for J; bases not matched to a gene: 9. The CDR3 region has the DNA TGTGCCAGCAGCCGCCATGTACTAGCGAACAATGAGCAGTTCTTC. It encodes CASSRHVLANNEQFF.

The chain has TRBV10-2 and TRBJ2-1, with 8 nucleotides matching TRBD2. This CDR3 region has 15 residues. Germline V gene sequence: CDR1 WSHSY, CDR2 SAAADI. Trimming removed 6 bases from V and 3 bases from J; junction bases left unmatched: 7. In DNA, the CDR3 is TGCGCCAGCAGGACTGAAGGGACTAGCTACAATGAGCAGTTCTTC. Its translation is CASRTEGTSYNEQFF.

The chain couples TRBV2 to TRBJ2-3, with D unresolved. This CDR3 is built from 14 residues. CDR1 is SNHLY, CDR2 FYNNEI, per germline. With 4 bases removed from V and 2 bases from J, the gap between germline ends came to 10 bases. The CDR3 DNA is TGTGCCAGCAGTGCCAGTTCATACACAGATACGCAGTATTTT. Protein product: CASSASSYTDTQYF.

For this clonotype: A junction boundary mismatches the germline segment, possibly from a read error. The chain joins TRBV2 to TRBJ1-4; no reliable D call. The CDR3 runs 15 residues. The germline gives CDR1 SNHLY, CDR2 FYNNEI. In nucleotides, the CDR3 is TGTGCCAGCGTAAAACAACCCGCAACTAATGAAAAACCGTTTTTT. Translated, it gives CASVKQPATNEKPFF.

This clonotype has a handful of counts. The rearrangement joins TRBV20-1 to TRBJ2-1; TRBD1 matches 9 bases. The CDR3 has 17 amino acids. The J segment lost 6 bases and the V segment lost 0 bases, leaving 12 bases of the junction unmatched. Germline V gene lookup returns CDR1 DFQATT and CDR2 SNEGSKA (reference sequence). CDR3 bases: TGCAGTGCTAGAGATCGGTGGACAGGGGAGCGCGTCAATGAGCAGTTCTTC. Translating gives CSARDRWTGERVNEQFF.

This clonotype has only a few counts. The chain carries TRBV20-1 and TRBJ2-3; TRBD2 agrees at 8 bases. With V trimmed by 1 base and J by 1 base, 7 bases remained unmatched. The CDR3 has 16 residues. The germline V gene has CDR1 DFQATT and CDR2 SNEGSKA (reference sequence). CDR3 amino acids: CSARVEREYRTDTQYF. The CDR3 bases are TGCAGTGCTAGAGTCGAGCGGGAGTACCGCACAGATACGCAGTATTTT.

This clonotype occurred a few times. The chain carries TRBV12-3 or TRBV12-4 and TRBJ2-2, with TRBD1 matching over 8 bases. The CDR3 has 14 residues. V shed 6 bases and J 7 bases; nucleotides not matched to a gene: 7. This chain's CDR3 is CASSFRGPYGELFF. Here the CDR3 DNA reads TGTGCCAGCAGCTTCAGGGGGCCGTACGGGGAGCTGTTTTTT.

This clonotype was counted a few times. The V gene is TRBV9, the J gene TRBJ2-1; 7 nucleotides align to TRBD2. The CDR3 spans 14 residues. Looked up from germline, CDR1 is SGDLS and CDR2 is YYNGEE. J gave up 6 bases and V 4 bases, and 7 bases lay outside the gene matches. The CDR3 reads CASSPLTSTNEQFF. The CDR3 nucleotides are TGTGCCAGCAGCCCTCTGACTAGCACCAATGAGCAGTTCTTC.

The rearrangement links TRBV7-9 to TRBJ1-2; possible D gene TRBD1, 6 bases. The length of the CDR3 is 15 residues. V dropped 6 bases and J dropped 1 base, with 15 bases sitting between them. CDR1 and CDR2 (germline): SEHNR, FQNEAQ (reference sequence). The CDR3 loop reads CASSEGTLLNYGYTF. As DNA, the CDR3 is TGTGCCAGCAGTGAAGGGACACTCCTTAACTATGGCTACACCTTC.

This clonotype has ten or more counts. This chain links TRBV28 with TRBJ2-7; 12 bases are shared with TRBD1. J was trimmed by 7 bases and V by 3 bases; bases with no gene match: 7. Germline V lookup: CDR1 MDHEN, CDR2 SYDVKM. The CDR3 spans 15 residues. DNA for the CDR3: TGTGCCAGCAGTTTGTCCGGGACAGGGGGCTGGGAGCAGTACTTC. It encodes CASSLSGTGGWEQYF. The full variable domain, completed using reference TRBV28 and TRBJ2-7, is DVKVTQSSRYLVKRTGEKVFLECVQDMDHENMFWYRQDPGLGLRLIYFSYDVKMKEKGDIPEGYSVSREKKERFSLILESASTNQTSMYLCASSLSGTGGWEQYFGPGTRLTVT.

V usage is TRBV9 and J usage is TRBJ2-7; no clear D gene. V lost 0 bases to trimming and J lost 6 bases, with 13 bases between them. CDR1 and CDR2 from the germline V gene are SGDLS and YYNGEE. This CDR3 contains 14 residues. The DNA for the CDR3 is TGTGCCAGCAGCGTAGGACATGGTAGGATCGAGCAGTACTTC. As protein: CASSVGHGRIEQYF.

As concerns this clonotype: A much larger clonotype is one base distant, so this may be a read error. The chain joins TRBV30 to TRBJ1-4; 7 bases match TRBD1. Germline assignment: CDR1 GTSNPN and CDR2 SVGIG (reference sequence). The CDR3 covers 14 residues. The CDR3 DNA reads as TGTGCCTGTAGTGTCGGCAGGGGGACCGAAAAACTGTTTTTT. Its translation is CACSVGRGTEKLFF.

This clonotype appeared many times. The rearrangement joins TRBV5-1 to TRBJ1-1, with D uncertain. The germline V gene has CDR1 SGHRS and CDR2 YFSETQ. Trimming took 5 bases from V and 5 from J, leaving 13 bases between them. This CDR3 region has 13 residues. DNA for the CDR3: TGCGCCAGCAGACTATGGGTTCGGACTGAAGCTTTCTTT. This codes for CASRLWVRTEAFF. Full variable domain (rest looked up from reference TRBV5-1 and TRBJ1-1): KAGVTQTPRYLIKTRGQQVTLSCSPISGHRSVSWYQQTPGQGLQFLFEYFSETQRNKGNFPGRFSGRQFSNSRSEMNVSTLELGDSALYLCASRLWVRTEAFFGQGTRLTVV.

This clonotype was seen at least ten times. The V and J genes are TRBV12-3 or TRBV12-4 and TRBJ2-3; D ambiguous. The CDR3 extends over 13 amino acids. V was trimmed by 6 bases and J by 2 bases, leaving 9 bases between them. The CDR3 DNA reads TGTGCCAGCAGCGATGATGTCACAGATACGCAGTATTTT. Its translation: CASSDDVTDTQYF.

The sample holds a few counts of this clonotype. The chain has TRBV12-3 or TRBV12-4 and TRBJ2-1; 8 bases are shared with TRBD2. V lost 3 bases to trimming and J lost 7 bases; unmatched junction nucleotides: 11. The CDR3 runs to 16 residues. The CDR3 bases are TGTGCCAGCAGTTTCGTCGCGGGAGGAAAGATGAATGAGCAGTTCTTC. This codes for CASSFVAGGKMNEQFF.

This chain connects TRBV5-1 to TRBJ2-6; D possibly corresponds to TRBD2 (6 bases). Germline-derived CDR1 and CDR2 are SGHRS and YFSETQ. The V end was cut by 0 bases, the J end by 2 bases, with 9 bases between. There are 16 residues in the CDR3. The CDR3 sequence is CASSLGSGAGANVLTF. CDR3 nucleotides: TGCGCCAGCAGCTTGGGGTCGGGGGCTGGGGCCAACGTCCTGACTTTC.

This clonotype was counted a few times. V is TRBV5-4 and J is TRBJ2-3; 7 bases are shared with TRBD2. V lost 2 bases, J lost 2 bases, and 5 bases stayed unmatched. This CDR3 comprises 15 residues. CDR1 and CDR2 (germline): SGHNT, YYREEE (reference sequence). Here the CDR3 reads CASSFLAEPTDTQYF. The CDR3 DNA is TGTGCCAGCAGCTTCCTAGCGGAGCCCACAGATACGCAGTATTTT.

This clonotype was counted a few times. The chain uses TRBV13 and TRBJ2-7; 10 bases fit TRBD2. The CDR3 sequence is 13 residues long. The V segment lost 5 bases and the J segment 5 bases; nucleotides outside the gene matches: 3. The germline gives CDR1 PRHDT, CDR2 FYEKMQ (reference sequence). The CDR3 coding sequence is TGTGCCAGCAGCGCTGGGACTAGCGACGAGCAGTACTTC. Protein product: CASSAGTSDEQYF.

This clonotype has ten or more counts. This chain joins TRBV28 and TRBJ1-1, with a tentative D call TRBD1 (6 bases). Germline V lookup: CDR1 MDHEN, CDR2 SYDVKM. V lost 3 bases and J lost 4, with 15 bases in between. The CDR3 covers 15 residues. The CDR3 here is CASSLRRQVATEAFF. CDR3 nucleotides: TGTGCCAGCAGTTTGAGAAGACAGGTGGCCACTGAAGCTTTCTTT.

The table lists this clonotype with many counts. This rearrangement joins TRBV3-2 to TRBJ1-1; TRBD1, the table's D call, lacks a check against the DNA. TRBV3-2 is shown as a pseudogene. The CDR3 has 17 residues. The CDR3 bases are TGTGCCAGCAGCCAAGCCCGACGACGACAGGGACGAACTGAAGCTTTCTTT. It is translated as CASSQARRRQGRTEAFF.

This clonotype was observed at least ten times. V usage is TRBV28 and J usage is TRBJ1-1; 7 positions agree with TRBD1. CDR3 length: 14 residues. The ends lost 3 bases at V and 4 bases at J; junction bases unmatched: 5. CDR1 MDHEN and CDR2 SYDVKM come from the germline V gene. CDR3 coding DNA: TGTGCCAGCAGTTTTGACAGGGCGGTCACTGAAGCTTTCTTT. Its translation: CASSFDRAVTEAFF.